The 20 T cell receptor beta chains below were found in one sample sequenced in a study of blood T cell repertoires in COVID-19. Libraries were prepared by immunoSEQ multiplex PCR; TCRdb keeps only in-frame clonotypes and omits some of them. Among roughly 80,000 clones, approximately 91% were seen once, and the ten largest hold about 2.7%. Sequencing was carried out using peripheral blood. Receptors were obtained from a woman over 75 with acute or convalescent COVID-19.

V and J are TRBV11-2 and TRBJ1-6; D is undetermined. Between the trimmed V and J ends, which lost 3 bases and 7 bases, there was a span of 7 bases. Per the germline V gene, CDR1 is SGHAT and CDR2 is FQNNGV. This CDR3 is 13 amino acids long. For the CDR3, the DNA is TGTGCCAGCAGCTTGTCTGCGAATTCACCCCTCCACTTT. It yields the protein CASSLSANSPLHF.

The rearrangement joins TRBV5-1 to TRBJ2-5, with TRBD2 matching over 7 bases. CDR1 and CDR2 from the germline V gene are SGHRS and YFSETQ. V lost 1 base to trimming and J lost 9 bases; unmatched junction nucleotides: 9. This CDR3 has 14 residues. This chain's CDR3 is CASSLKTLGGSQYF. CDR3 DNA sequence: TGCGCCAGCAGCTTGAAGACATTGGGGGGGTCCCAGTACTTC.

This sequence joins TRBV28 and TRBJ1-2, with 11 bases lining up with TRBD1. This CDR3 has 17 residues. The junction had 13 bases not matched to a gene; V was cut back by 5 bases and J by 5 bases. CDR1 MDHEN and CDR2 SYDVKM come from the germline V gene. The CDR3 reads CASSVTGQGAVLYGYTF. CDR3 nucleotides: TGTGCCAGCAGTGTTACCGGACAGGGGGCTGTTTTGTATGGCTACACCTTC.

The chain carries TRBV5-1 and TRBJ1-2; 7 bases align to TRBD1. The CDR3 extends over 14 amino acids. Germline values: CDR1 SGHRS, CDR2 YFSETQ. Unmatched junction bases numbered 9, after V lost 3 bases and J lost 7 bases. CDR3 in amino acids: CASSSVPGQPGYTF. CDR3 in DNA: TGCGCCAGCAGCTCCGTCCCGGGACAGCCTGGCTACACCTTC.

This chain joins TRBV7-3 and TRBJ1-6, with D perhaps matching TRBD1 (5 bases). The CDR3 consists of 17 residues. Germline V CDR1 and CDR2: SGHTA, FQGTGA. V was trimmed by 2 bases and J by 8 bases, leaving 19 bases between them. Written as DNA, the CDR3 is TGTGCCAGCAGCTTAGGCCCCAAGGGGCTGCTGGATTCACCCCTCCACTTT. It codes for CASSLGPKGLLDSPLHF.

This clone has just a few counts. This sequence joins TRBV4-1 and TRBJ2-2; tentative D call: TRBD1 (6 bases). Germline V gene lookup returns CDR1 MGHRA and CDR2 YSYEKL. The V and J ends lost 4 bases and 1 base respectively, with 13 bases between them. The CDR3 is 16 residues long. CDR3 coding DNA: TGCGCCAGCAGCCCGCGGCAGGGGTTGAACACCGGGGAGCTGTTTTTT. It codes for CASSPRQGLNTGELFF.

The chain recombines TRBV3-1 (or the pseudogene TRBV3-2) with TRBJ2-7; TRBD2 matches at 9 bases. In germline, CDR1 is LGHDT, CDR2 YNNKEL (reference sequence). The CDR3 is 15 residues long. With V trimmed by 6 bases and J by 4 bases, 10 bases remained unmatched. CDR3 nucleotides: TGTGCCAGCAGTCCAGGTAGCGGGGGACAATACGAGCAGTACTTC. Translating it yields CASSPGSGGQYEQYF.

The chain carries TRBV2 and TRBJ1-1; D is unclear. Germline CDR1 reads SNHLY; CDR2 reads FYNNEI. Trimming cost V 2 bases and J 4 bases, with 14 bases left between them. The CDR3 consists of 15 residues. The CDR3: CASSESPPGITEAFF. The CDR3, as DNA: TGTGCCAGCAGTGAATCCCCCCCGGGGATCACTGAAGCTTTCTTT.

The CDR3 nucleotides read TGTGCCAGCTTGCAGGGGAACACTGAAGCTTTCTTT. Its protein product is CASLQGNTEAFF. The chain combines TRBV6-5 with TRBJ1-1, with D possibly matching TRBD1 (5 bases). V lost 8 bases to trimming and J lost 1 base, with 8 bases between them. The CDR3 has 12 amino acids. CDR1 and CDR2 from the germline V gene are MNHEY and SVGAGI.

V is TRBV7-2 and J is TRBJ2-2; tentative D call: TRBD2 (6 bases). From germline, CDR1 is SGHTA and CDR2 FQGNSA. The CDR3 is made up of 17 amino acids. The germline V and J ends were trimmed by 1 base and 0 bases, with 12 bases remaining between them. The CDR3: CASSLDARLANTGELFF. In DNA form, the CDR3 reads TGTGCCAGCAGCTTAGATGCCCGACTAGCGAACACCGGGGAGCTGTTTTTT.

This chain connects TRBV30 to TRBJ1-5; D is perhaps TRBD1 (5 bases). CDR3 size: 12 residues. V was shortened by 5 bases and J by 4 bases, with 9 bases between the two germline ends. Germline CDR1 GTSNPN, CDR2 SVGIG (reference sequence). The CDR3 region is CAWSRGNQPQHF. CDR3 nucleotide sequence: TGTGCCTGGTCGCGGGGGAATCAGCCCCAGCATTTT.

The rearrangement links TRBV5-8 to TRBJ1-6; 9 bases align to TRBD1. CDR3 length: 16 amino acids. Germline-derived CDR1 and CDR2 are SGHTS and YDEGEE. Germline trimming cut 4 bases from V and 7 bases from J; bases unmatched to any gene: 9. As DNA, the CDR3 is TGTGCCAGCAGCCGCTTGGGCGGACAGGGGAATTCACCCCTCCACTTT. Translation gives CASSRLGGQGNSPLHF.

V gene TRBV18 combines with J gene TRBJ1-1; the match to TRBD1 covers 7 bases. The germline V gene has CDR1 KGHSH and CDR2 LQKENI. This CDR3 has 16 residues. V was pared by 4 bases and J by 5 bases, with 13 bases of the junction left unmatched. The CDR3 DNA reads TGTGCCAGCTCACGCACCAGCAGACAGGGAGGTACTGAAGCTTTCTTT. This codes for CASSRTSRQGGTEAFF.

The rearrangement uses TRBV19 and TRBJ2-6; no reliable D call. The germline gives CDR1 LNHDA, CDR2 SQIVND (reference sequence). V was pared by 3 bases and J by 0 bases, with 6 bases between. This CDR3 contains 15 residues. This chain's CDR3 is CASSISLSGANVLTF. CDR3 coding DNA: TGTGCCAGTAGTATTTCTCTCTCTGGGGCCAACGTCCTGACTTTC.

The J gene is TRBJ1-5, the V gene TRBV24-1, with 11 bases aligning to TRBD1. The CDR3 has 18 residues. Trimming at V came to 4 bases and at J to 0 bases, leaving 7 bases not matched to a gene. Germline CDR1 is KGHDR and CDR2 is SFDVKD. The CDR3 region is CATSDADRGLSSNQPQHF. CDR3 DNA: TGTGCCACCAGTGACGCGGACAGGGGGCTGAGTAGCAATCAGCCCCAGCATTTT.

This clone was observed once. This chain connects TRBV28 to TRBJ2-1; 10 bases line up with TRBD2. CDR1 is MDHEN, CDR2 SYDVKM, per germline. This CDR3 has 15 residues. The V gene end was trimmed by 7 bases and the J gene end by 3 bases; junction bases not matched to a gene: 6. CDR3 loop: CASIGLADRYNEQFF. The CDR3 region has the DNA TGTGCCAGCATAGGACTAGCGGACCGCTACAATGAGCAGTTCTTC.

This chain connects TRBV4-3 to TRBJ2-1, with D unclear. The CDR3 consists of 14 residues. CDR1 is LGHNA, CDR2 YSLEER, per germline. V lost 3 bases and J lost 9, with 15 bases in between. The CDR3 coding sequence is TGCGCCAGCAGCCACCCTGACACCTTGGGTGAGCAGTTCTTC. This sequence encodes CASSHPDTLGEQFF.

The chain joins TRBV7-2 to TRBJ1-1, with D uncertain. Trimming shortened V by 0 bases and J by 2 bases, and 10 bases separated the two germline ends. The CDR3 extends over 15 amino acids. The germline CDR1 and CDR2 sequences are SGHTA and FQGNSA. CDR3 sequence (DNA): TGTGCCAGCAGCTTAGCTCCAGGTCCCAACACTGAAGCTTTCTTT. Translated: CASSLAPGPNTEAFF.

The CDR3 here is CATSTSTSGASTETQYF. The CDR3 DNA reads TGTGCCACCAGTACTTCTACTAGCGGGGCGTCCACGGAGACCCAGTACTTC. This chain connects TRBV24-1 to TRBJ2-5; 10 bases map to TRBD2. With V trimmed by 6 bases and J by 5 bases, 14 bases remained unmatched. CDR1 is KGHDR and CDR2 is SFDVKD in the germline V gene. The CDR3 is 17 amino acids.

CDR3 in amino acids: CASSGTGQNTDTQYF. The CDR3 DNA follows: TGTGCCAGCAGCGGGACGGGACAGAACACAGATACGCAGTATTTT. The chain is built from TRBV5-5 and TRBJ2-3; 7 nucleotides match TRBD1. The CDR3 runs to 15 residues. V lost 4 bases to trimming and J lost 2 bases; unmatched junction nucleotides: 7. Per the germline V gene, CDR1 is SGHKS and CDR2 is YYEKEE (reference sequence).